Sequencing of this T cell receptor beta chain was carried out in a study of blood T cell repertoires in COVID-19. Germline CDR1 reads SNHLY; CDR2 reads FYNNEI. Trimming took 6 bases from V and 5 from J; bases not matched to a gene: 4. The CDR3 is 13 amino acids. How the authors handled the data: Estimation of nucleated cell counts was performed using reference gene primer amplification. TCRdb's table, derived via immunoSEQ multiplex PCR, lists solely in-frame clones and lacks some. That table supplies the V and J calls and clone size; D and trimming were determined from the DNA. The sample includes approximately 400,000 clones, roughly 77% seen only once; the top ten take roughly 1.1%.

The sample taken for sequencing was peripheral blood. This rearrangement joins TRBV2 to TRBJ2-7; 10 bases are a match to TRBD1. The clonotype comes from a human donor with acute or convalescent COVID-19. The donor label of this sample is uncertain. Written as DNA, the CDR3 is TGTGCCAGCAGCAGGGACAGGGGAGACGAGCAGTACTTC. It yields the protein CASSRDRGDEQYF.